The TCR beta chain described here comes from a study of cytomegalovirus exposure and HLA in healthy donors. Worth noting for this clone: Its antigen is undetermined.

In the PCR, 60 Vbeta and 13 Jbeta primers were used. The data were produced by immunoSEQ multiplex PCR, yet TCRdb's version contains in-frame clones alone and is incomplete. The table shows 100,000 to 150,000 clones, with around 75% occurring only once. Regarding the study as a whole: Later analysis demonstrated an association between a missense DCLRE1C variant and TCR beta V- and J-gene trimming. Prior analysis indicated that the majority of TCR beta V segments exhibited productivity approximately 87% or approximately 30% of the time.

With V trimmed by 2 bases and J by 2 bases, 9 bases remained unmatched. The CDR3 extends over 16 amino acids. In germline, CDR1 is SQVTM, CDR2 ANQGSEA. The sample taken for sequencing was PBMCs. The chain carries TRBV29-1 and TRBJ2-1, with TRBD2 matching over 7 bases. This TCR came from a woman between 50 and 59 years old in good health and CMV-seropositive. The CDR3 DNA reads TGCAGCGTTGAAAGCGGGCTAGCGGTAGCCTACAATGAGCAGTTCTTC. Protein: CSVESGLAVAYNEQFF.